This TCR beta chain emerged from a study of human T cells and chemical hapten exposure. TCRdb reprocessed the RACE reads with MiXCR, giving one entry per CDR3 protein. The repertoire includes about 400,000 distinct CDR3 sequences, around 6% of them detected once, and around 5.8% sits in the top ten. Germline V lookup: CDR1 MNHNY, CDR2 SVGAGI (reference sequence). The CDR3 contains 11 residues. The V gene lost 4 bases and the J gene lost 11 bases, with 11 bases spanning the gap. This clonotype was found a few times. Documented time point: patch test 2, 6 weeks after DPC sensitization. Treatment described: therapeutic diphenylcyclopropenone sensitization with weekly scalp DPC.

The TCR was taken from a woman aged 18-29 years with alopecia areata. Some clones in this sample may be carry-over from other donors' samples. The specimen was whole blood, collected in connection with sensitization to the hapten diphenylcyclopropenone (DPC). The chain recombines TRBV6-6 with TRBJ1-1; D gene ambiguous. In DNA, the CDR3 is TGTGCCAGCAGTTTAGACGAAAGGGCTTTCTTT. Amino acids: CASSLDERAFF.